The 20 T cell receptor beta chains reported below all come from one sample, sequenced in a study of response to subunit inactivated influenza vaccine. TCRdb processed the RT-PCR reads anew with MiXCR; each CDR3 protein has one entry. Of about 780,000 distinct CDR3 sequences in the sample, roughly 18% were seen once. The material was PBMCs from blood, obtained 5 days after vaccination. These receptors originate from a man aged 50 to 59 who received an inactivated influenza vaccine.

The genes are TRBV6-2 or TRBV6-3 and TRBJ2-7; no reliable D call. V was trimmed by 7 bases and J by 0 bases, leaving 13 bases between them. This CDR3 contains 14 residues. Germline CDR1 MNHEY, CDR2 SVGEGT. CDR3 loop: CASNIQGISYEQYF. CDR3 coding DNA: TGTGCCAGCAACATTCAAGGTATCTCCTACGAGCAGTACTTC.

The genes are TRBV28 and TRBJ2-1; 12 bases match TRBD2. This CDR3 spans 18 amino acids. The germline CDR1 and CDR2 sequences are MDHEN and SYDVKM. With V trimmed by 4 bases and J by 7 bases, 14 bases remained unmatched. The CDR3 nucleotides read TGTGCCAGCAGTTCTCTCGTCCTAGCGGGAGGGCCGCGGAATGAGCAGTTCTTC. Its protein product is CASSSLVLAGGPRNEQFF.

This sequence joins TRBV12-3 or TRBV12-4 and TRBJ1-2; TRBD1 matches 9 bases. CDR3 length: 14 residues. The trim removed 6 bases at V and 8 bases at J, leaving 10 bases unmatched. The CDR3 region is CASSRGQGPWGYTF. In DNA, the CDR3 is TGTGCCAGCAGCCGGGGACAGGGTCCCTGGGGCTACACCTTC.

This clonotype was seen only once. The chain combines TRBV11-2 with TRBJ2-1; 10 bases are shared with TRBD2. The CDR3 is 17 residues long. The germline gives CDR1 SGHAT, CDR2 FQNNGV. With 4 bases clipped from V and 4 bases from J, the junction kept 10 bases outside the gene matches. The CDR3 sequence is CASSSIAGGGVYNEQFF. The CDR3 region has the DNA TGTGCCAGCAGCTCAATAGCGGGAGGAGGGGTTTACAATGAGCAGTTCTTC.

There are a few counts of this clonotype. The chain joins TRBV4-2 to TRBJ2-1, with TRBD2 matching 13 bases. Germline V CDR1 and CDR2: LGHNA, YNFKEQ. CDR3 length: 16 amino acids. Unmatched junction bases numbered 6, after V lost 2 bases and J lost 8 bases. The CDR3 DNA reads TGTGCCAGCAGCCAACCACTAGCGGGGGGGCAGCATGAGCAGTTCTTC. Protein sequence: CASSQPLAGGQHEQFF.

This clonotype came up many times. The V gene is TRBV7-9, the J gene TRBJ1-1, with TRBD1 identical over 7 bases. The V gene's germline CDR1 is SEHNR and CDR2 FQNEAQ (reference sequence). With 1 base clipped from V and 5 bases from J, the junction kept 4 bases outside the gene matches. The CDR3 consists of 14 residues. Written as DNA, the CDR3 is TGTGCCAGCAGCTTAGGACAGGGTATGACTGAAGCTTTCTTT. This translates into CASSLGQGMTEAFF.

This clonotype was counted only a few times. The CDR3 bases are TGCAGTGCCACAAATCGGGACATCACCTACGAGCAGTACTTC. Its protein is CSATNRDITYEQYF. The chain joins TRBV20-1 to TRBJ2-7, with D perhaps matching TRBD1 (6 bases). Germline loops: CDR1 DFQATT, CDR2 SNEGSKA (reference sequence). The CDR3 has 14 amino acids. The V end lost 6 bases, the J end lost 2 bases, and 17 bases lay between the germline ends.

The chain has TRBV9 and TRBJ2-2; D may be TRBD1 (6 bases). Germline V lookup: CDR1 SGDLS, CDR2 YYNGEE. The V end lost 0 bases, the J end lost 6 bases, and 12 bases lay between the germline ends. The CDR3 is 15 residues long. The CDR3 DNA reads TGTGCCAGCAGCGTAGGGACAGTCATTCCCGGGGAGCTGTTTTTT. It codes for CASSVGTVIPGELFF.

This clonotype was counted only a few times. The chain carries TRBV10-3 and TRBJ2-1; 10 nucleotides align to TRBD1. The J segment lost 4 bases and the V segment lost 0 bases, leaving 3 bases of the junction unmatched. The CDR3 has 16 amino acids. Germline CDR1 ENHRY, CDR2 SYGVKD. CDR3 sequence: CAISESTGGGYNEQFF. The DNA of the CDR3 is TGTGCCATCAGTGAGTCGACAGGGGGCGGATACAATGAGCAGTTCTTC.

A few counts support this clonotype. The chain recombines TRBV12-3 or TRBV12-4 with TRBJ1-1, with D possibly being TRBD1 (6 bases). Trimming shortened V by 6 bases and J by 1 base, and 12 bases separated the two germline ends. This CDR3 is built from 14 residues. The CDR3 is CASREGHQNTEAFF. CDR3 in DNA: TGTGCCAGCAGGGAGGGACACCAGAACACTGAAGCTTTCTTT.

This clonotype was seen only a few times. This sequence joins TRBV6-2 or TRBV6-3 and TRBJ1-4; D perhaps matches TRBD1 (5 bases). CDR1 and CDR2 (germline): MNHEY, SVGEGT. Trimming shortened V by 7 bases and J by 10 bases, and 19 bases separated the two germline ends. The CDR3 is made up of 14 amino acids. As DNA, the CDR3 is TGTGCCAGCAAGCGGGGGGATAAGGTCGGAAAACTGTTTTTT. Translation: CASKRGDKVGKLFF.

This chain uses TRBV20-1 with TRBJ1-4; 8 nucleotides line up with TRBD1. CDR1 DFQATT and CDR2 SNEGSKA come from the germline V gene (reference sequence). The CDR3 extends over 15 amino acids. Trimming cost V 2 bases and J 7 bases; bases outside gene matches: 9. Here the CDR3 DNA reads TGCAGTGCTAGACCAGGGGGCCGACCCGGTGAAAAACTGTTTTTT. It yields the protein CSARPGGRPGEKLFF.

This clonotype was picked up a small number of times. The chain has TRBV7-6 and TRBJ2-7; TRBD2 matches 11 bases. Germline V CDR1 and CDR2: SGHVS, FNYEAQ. V lost 1 base, J lost 6 bases, and 8 bases stayed unmatched. CDR3 size: 16 residues. The CDR3 sequence: CASSLGSSGRSLEQYF. The CDR3 bases are TGTGCCAGCAGCTTAGGATCTAGCGGGAGGAGCCTCGAGCAGTACTTC.

In the case of this clonotype: One junction end disagrees with the germline gene, perhaps due to a read error. This chain uses TRBV3-1 with TRBJ2-1; 7 nucleotides align to TRBD2. CDR1 is LGHDT and CDR2 is YNNKEL in the germline V gene (reference sequence). The CDR3 spans 13 residues. CDR3 sequence (DNA): TGTGCCAGCAGCCAAGTATCTGGGACTATACTACTCTTC. Translated: CASSQVSGTILLF.

The chain links TRBV12-3 or TRBV12-4 to TRBJ2-2, with D unresolved. This CDR3 has 14 residues. V lost 3 bases to trimming and J lost 0 bases, with 5 bases between them. The CDR3, as DNA: TGTGCCAGCAGTTTCGGAGCGAACACCGGGGAGCTGTTTTTT. Its translation is CASSFGANTGELFF.

This clonotype was found a few times. The chain has TRBV4-1 and TRBJ1-1; TRBD1 might be the D (5 bases). This CDR3 region has 14 residues. Germline-derived CDR1 and CDR2 are MGHRA and YSYEKL. Deletions cut 0 bases from V and 4 bases from J, with 9 bases between. Written as DNA, the CDR3 is TGCGCCAGCAGCCAAGAAGTAAGGGGCACTGAAGCTTTCTTT. This translates into CASSQEVRGTEAFF.

This clonotype was recorded many times. This sequence joins TRBV29-1 and TRBJ2-7; 7 bases align to TRBD2. Trimming cost V 4 bases and J 3 bases; bases outside gene matches: 9. There are 14 residues in the CDR3. Germline V gives CDR1 SQVTM, CDR2 ANQGSEA. This chain's CDR3 is CSVGFGSGFYEQYF. In DNA form, the CDR3 reads TGCAGCGTTGGCTTTGGTAGCGGGTTCTACGAGCAGTACTTC.

This clonotype was counted a few times. The chain links TRBV20-1 to TRBJ2-5; possibly TRBD1 for D (7 bases). CDR1 is DFQATT, CDR2 SNEGSKA, per germline (reference sequence). Trimming took 3 bases from V and 2 from J, leaving 13 bases between them. The CDR3 loop spans 14 amino acids. CDR3 region: CSAREGAAQETQYF. The CDR3 DNA reads as TGCAGTGCTAGGGAGGGGGCAGCACAAGAGACCCAGTACTTC.

The chain links TRBV3-1 to TRBJ2-7; TRBD1 matches at 8 bases. Trimming at V came to 3 bases and at J to 3 bases, leaving 4 bases not matched to a gene. The CDR3 consists of 14 residues. Germline loops: CDR1 LGHDT, CDR2 YNNKEL (reference sequence). This CDR3 reads CASSQGQARYEQYF. Written as DNA, the CDR3 is TGTGCCAGCAGCCAGGGACAGGCCCGCTACGAGCAGTACTTC.

This clonotype was detected ten times or more. This chain connects TRBV5-1 to TRBJ2-1; 8 bases fit TRBD2. V lost 1 base, J lost 0 bases, and 9 bases stayed unmatched. The CDR3 is 18 amino acids. Germline V gives CDR1 SGHRS, CDR2 YFSETQ. CDR3 in amino acids: CASSLSSGPPGSYNEQFF. The CDR3 DNA follows: TGCGCCAGCAGCTTGTCTAGCGGGCCGCCAGGCTCCTACAATGAGCAGTTCTTC.